The rows below give T cell receptor beta chains drawn from one sample of a study of blood T cells in healthy people across ages. TCRdb reprocessed the 5' RACE reads with MiXCR, giving one entry per CDR3 protein. The sample lists almost 1 million distinct CDR3 sequences, roughly half occurring once. Input material: blood. The receptors were gathered from a woman in her fifties or sixties in good health. Both conserved end residues are part of each CDR3. D genes are given only for firm matches. Rows may omit the clone size; those that give it use once, few, many or a size class.

.	TRBJ2-7	TRBV4-1	.	CASSQEIWPDPRGYEQYF	TGCGCCAGCAGCCAAGAGATTTGGCCAGACCCCAGGGGCTACGAGCAGTACTTC
.	TRBJ2-1	TRBV6-2/TRBV6-3	.	CASSAGRYRDEQFF	TGTGCCAGCAGTGCGGGGAGGTATAGGGATGAGCAGTTCTTC
TRBD2	TRBJ2-1	TRBV20-1	.	CSARLAGVRAENEQFF	TGCAGTGCAAGACTAGCGGGAGTAAGGGCCGAGAATGAGCAGTTCTTC
.	TRBJ2-3	TRBV6-6	few	CASTPWWSDTQYF	TGTGCCAGCACTCCATGGTGGTCAGATACGCAGTATTTT
TRBD2	TRBJ2-5	TRBV7-9	few	CASSRSGAEETQYF	TGTGCCAGCAGCCGGAGCGGGGCCGAAGAGACCCAGTACTTC
TRBD2	TRBJ2-1	TRBV29-1	.	CSVEDGRAGVDEQFF	TGCAGCGTTGAAGATGGGCGAGCGGGGGTCGATGAGCAGTTCTTC
.	TRBJ1-2	TRBV30	once	CAWSAGGLGGYTF	TGTGCCTGGAGTGCCGGGGGATTGGGAGGCTACACCTTC
.	TRBJ2-7	TRBV20-1	once	CSARAGLAPYEQYF	TGCAGTGCTAGAGCTGGCCTCGCCCCCTACGAGCAGTACTTC
.	TRBJ2-1	TRBV4-1	few	CASSQDFEVTQFF	TGCGCCAGCAGCCAAGATTTTGAGGTTACCCAGTTCTTC
TRBD2	TRBJ2-3	TRBV2	.	CASLRERGAGDTQYF	TGTGCCAGCTTGAGGGAGCGGGGGGCCGGAGATACGCAGTATTTT
.	TRBJ2-6	TRBV5-1	.	CASSPDASGANVLTF	TGCGCCAGCAGCCCGGACGCCTCTGGGGCCAACGTCCTGACTTTC
TRBD2	TRBJ2-3	TRBV12-3/TRBV12-4	many	CASSAGSGSRTDTQYF	TGTGCCAGCAGTGCCGGTAGCGGGAGTCGTACAGATACGCAGTATTTT
.	TRBJ2-3	TRBV6-6	.	CASSYGSTHTDTQYF	TGTGCCAGCAGTTACGGATCAACCCACACAGATACGCAGTATTTT
.	TRBJ2-1	TRBV3-1	.	CASSLRDAGTSVNEQFF	TGTGCCAGCAGCCTAAGAGACGCGGGAACGAGTGTCAATGAGCAGTTCTTC
TRBD2	TRBJ2-1	TRBV27	.	CASSLGSSGRLFF	TGTGCCAGCAGTTTAGGATCCAGCGGGAGACTGTTCTTC
.	TRBJ2-7	TRBV20-1	.	CSAPRERLPYEQYF	TGCAGTGCTCCCAGGGAACGCCTCCCCTACGAGCAGTACTTC
.	TRBJ2-1	TRBV28	.	CASSLDGRPYNEQFF	TGTGCCAGCAGTTTAGACGGGAGACCATACAATGAGCAGTTCTTC
.	TRBJ2-5	TRBV10-1	.	CASRADLIANNEQYF	TGCGCCAGCAGAGCCGACTTGATAGCCAACAATGAGCAGTACTTC
.	TRBJ2-5	TRBV5-1	.	CASSPRATQETQYF	TGCGCCAGCAGCCCGAGGGCAACCCAAGAGACCCAGTACTTC
TRBD1	TRBJ2-1	TRBV12-3/TRBV12-4	.	CASSLRTGDRNEQFF	TGTGCCAGCAGTTTAAGGACAGGGGATAGGAATGAGCAGTTCTTC
TRBD2	TRBJ2-3	TRBV20-1	.	CSATPLTSGNTDTQYF	TGCAGTGCTACCCCACTGACTAGCGGGAATACAGATACGCAGTATTTT
TRBD1	TRBJ2-7	TRBV12-3/TRBV12-4	.	CASSSKGTGRRYEQYF	TGTGCCAGCAGTTCCAAAGGGACAGGTAGGCGGTACGAGCAGTACTTC